A single sample is the source of the 29 T cell receptor beta chains below, sequenced in a study of blood T cell repertoires in COVID-19. The method was immunoSEQ multiplex PCR; TCRdb's version includes in-frame clones alone and lacks a portion of them. This sample has about 250,000 clones, with 85% to 90% found just once. Sequencing was performed on PBMCs or T cells enriched from blood (not recorded which). The receptors stem from a woman aged 18-35 years who had recovered from COVID-19.

J is TRBJ1-1 and V is TRBV2; D gene unclear. The V gene's germline CDR1 is SNHLY and CDR2 FYNNEI. The CDR3 is made up of 15 amino acids. Trimming took off 7 bases at V and 3 bases at J, with 18 bases between the two ends. The CDR3 DNA sequence: TGTGCCAGCACCCCATCCCAGGTCGGGGACACTGAAGCTTTCTTT. Its protein product is CASTPSQVGDTEAFF.

The rearrangement links TRBV20-1 to TRBJ2-2; tentatively, D is TRBD2 (6 bases). Germline CDR1 and CDR2: DFQATT and SNEGSKA (reference sequence). The V end lost 3 bases, the J end lost 0 bases, and 17 bases lay between the germline ends. The length of the CDR3 is 17 residues. CDR3 DNA: TGCAGTGCTAGTCCGTACCGCGGGGCCCCGAACACCGGGGAGCTGTTTTTT. Translation gives CSASPYRGAPNTGELFF.

The chain recombines TRBV5-4 with TRBJ2-5; TRBD2 matches 8 bases. CDR3 size: 14 residues. CDR1 is SGHNT, CDR2 YYREEE, per germline (reference sequence). J gave up 1 base and V 7 bases, and 6 bases lay outside the gene matches. CDR3 nucleotides: TGTGCCAGCTATCGTAGCGGGGCCCAAGAGACCCAGTACTTC. This codes for CASYRSGAQETQYF. Filled out from reference TRBV5-4 and TRBJ2-5, the complete variable domain reads ETGVTQSPTHLIKTRGQQVTLRCSSQSGHNTVSWYQQALGQGPQFIFQYYREEENGRGNFPPRFSGLQFPNYSSELNVNALELDDSALYLCASYRSGAQETQYFGPGTRLLVL.

The rearrangement links TRBV11-3 to TRBJ1-1; maybe TRBD1 (6 bases). This CDR3 spans 16 amino acids. CDR1 is SGHNT and CDR2 is YENEEA in the germline V gene. Trimming stripped 1 base from V and 4 bases from J, with 16 bases between. Here the CDR3 reads CASSLASDRFRTEAFF. DNA for the CDR3: TGTGCCAGCAGCTTAGCCTCGGACAGATTTCGCACTGAAGCTTTCTTT.

This clone was counted only a few times. This chain connects TRBV28 to TRBJ1-2; 7 nucleotides agree with TRBD1. The CDR3 spans 12 residues. J lost 7 bases, V lost 4 bases, and 3 bases had no gene match. Germline CDR1 and CDR2: MDHEN and SYDVKM. The CDR3 here is CASSSTGVGYTF. CDR3 bases: TGTGCCAGCAGTTCAACAGGGGTTGGCTACACCTTC.

V usage is TRBV3-1 (or the pseudogene TRBV3-2) and J usage is TRBJ2-7; no reliable D call. The germline V gene has CDR1 LGHDT and CDR2 YNNKEL (reference sequence). V shed 1 base and J shed 1 base, with 5 bases lying between them. This CDR3 has 13 amino acids. In nucleotides, the CDR3 is TGTGCCAGCAGCCAAGCCAAATCCTACGAGCAGTACTTC. It is translated as CASSQAKSYEQYF.

This chain connects TRBV4-1 to TRBJ2-7, with D possibly matching TRBD2 (5 bases). Germline CDR1 MGHRA, CDR2 YSYEKL. Trimming removed 1 base from V and 5 bases from J, with 15 bases in between. This CDR3 has 15 amino acids. The CDR3 sequence is CASSQARPEDNEQYF. In nucleotides, the CDR3 is TGCGCCAGCAGCCAAGCCAGGCCGGAGGATAACGAGCAGTACTTC.

The chain joins TRBV19 to TRBJ2-5; TRBD1 agrees at 9 bases. This CDR3 comprises 14 residues. V dropped 6 bases and J dropped 5; count of bases not matched to a gene: 7. Germline V gene sequence: CDR1 LNHDA, CDR2 SQIVND (reference sequence). The CDR3 DNA sequence: TGTGCCAGTAGAACCACAGGGGGCCGGGAGACCCAGTACTTC. Protein product: CASRTTGGRETQYF.

This chain uses TRBV4-1 with TRBJ1-5; no reliable D call. Germline lookup yields CDR1 MGHRA and CDR2 YSYEKL. This CDR3 is built from 15 residues. Between the trimmed V and J ends, which lost 1 base and 0 bases, there was a span of 7 bases. For the CDR3, the DNA is TGCGCCAGCAGCCAAGCCCCCAATAGCAATCAGCCCCAGCATTTT. Amino acid sequence: CASSQAPNSNQPQHF.

The J gene is TRBJ1-1, the V gene TRBV6-5; no clear D. CDR1 is MNHEY, CDR2 SVGAGI, per germline. Trimming took off 4 bases at V and 1 base at J, with 7 bases between the two ends. The CDR3 runs to 13 residues. The CDR3 is CASSWTQNTEAFF. The CDR3 coding sequence is TGTGCCAGCAGTTGGACTCAGAACACTGAAGCTTTCTTT.

A word on this clone: The sample has other DNA sequences that encode this CDR3 too. The gene calls are TRBV6-5 and TRBJ1-2, with 7 bases fitting TRBD1. Germline V gives CDR1 MNHEY, CDR2 SVGAGI. This CDR3 is 13 amino acids long. Trimming removed 0 bases from V and 8 bases from J; junction bases left unmatched: 3. Here the CDR3 DNA reads TGTGCCAGCAGTTACTCAAGGGGGCAAGGCTACACCTTC. It is translated as CASSYSRGQGYTF.

The sample holds a few counts of this clone. CDR3 in amino acids: CASRRTGTGNSPLHF. The DNA for the CDR3 is TGTGCCAGCAGACGGACCGGGACAGGGAATTCACCCCTCCACTTT. This chain uses TRBV21-1 with TRBJ1-6; the D call TRBD1 from the table was never checked on the DNA. TRBV21-1 is termed a pseudogene. The CDR3 length is 15 residues.

The chain couples TRBV5-1 to TRBJ1-6, with TRBD1 matching over 8 bases. The CDR3 loop spans 17 amino acids. The trim removed 1 base at V and 5 bases at J, leaving 8 bases unmatched. Germline values: CDR1 SGHRS, CDR2 YFSETQ. Here the CDR3 DNA reads TGCGCCAGCAGCTTGCTAGCAGGGGGCTTAGATAATTCACCCCTCCACTTT. Translation gives CASSLLAGGLDNSPLHF. Together with reference TRBV5-1 and TRBJ1-6, the CDR3 gives the full variable domain: KAGVTQTPRYLIKTRGQQVTLSCSPISGHRSVSWYQQTPGQGLQFLFEYFSETQRNKGNFPGRFSGRQFSNSRSEMNVSTLELGDSALYLCASSLLAGGLDNSPLHFGNGTRLTVT.

The chain joins TRBV6-5 to TRBJ2-1; 8 bases fit TRBD2. V shed 4 bases and J 5 bases; nucleotides not matched to a gene: 7. Per germline, CDR1 MNHEY and CDR2 SVGAGI. The CDR3 runs 15 residues. This CDR3 reads CASSSGLDIHNEQFF. The CDR3 DNA reads TGTGCCAGCAGTTCGGGACTAGATATTCACAATGAGCAGTTCTTC.

V usage is TRBV2 and J usage is TRBJ2-1; 11 bases are shared with TRBD2. This CDR3 has 16 amino acids. Trimming cost V 7 bases and J 6 bases; bases outside gene matches: 11. Germline CDR1 and CDR2: SNHLY and FYNNEI. CDR3 region: CASNTGGLAESNEQFF. CDR3 coding DNA: TGTGCCAGCAACACCGGGGGACTAGCGGAATCCAATGAGCAGTTCTTC. Filled out from reference TRBV2 and TRBJ2-1, the complete variable domain reads EPEVTQTPSHQVTQMGQEVILRCVPISNHLYFYWYRQILGQKVEFLVSFYNNEISEKSEIFDDQFSVERPDGSNFTLKIRSTKLEDSAMYFCASNTGGLAESNEQFFGPGTRLTVL.

The chain couples TRBV28 to TRBJ2-1; the match to TRBD1 covers 9 bases. The CDR3 consists of 14 residues. Germline V lookup: CDR1 MDHEN, CDR2 SYDVKM. The V and J ends lost 7 bases and 1 base, in that order; junction bases with no gene match: 2. The CDR3 here is CASKQGASYNEQFF. DNA for the CDR3: TGTGCCAGCAAACAGGGGGCTTCCTACAATGAGCAGTTCTTC.

Note on this clone: The same CDR3 also results from other DNA sequences found in this sample. V and J are TRBV2 and TRBJ1-2; 8 nucleotides agree with TRBD1. From germline, CDR1 is SNHLY and CDR2 FYNNEI. The CDR3 is made up of 12 amino acids. Unmatched junction bases numbered 0, after V lost 4 bases and J lost 5 bases. CDR3 protein: CASSGQGYGYTF. The CDR3 DNA reads TGTGCCAGCAGTGGACAGGGGTATGGCTACACCTTC.

The gene calls are TRBV18 and TRBJ2-7; TRBD1 matches at 8 bases. The germline V gene encodes CDR1 KGHSH and CDR2 LQKENI. Trimming removed 4 bases from V and 3 bases from J; junction bases left unmatched: 5. The CDR3 has 14 residues. Written as DNA, the CDR3 is TGTGCCAGCTCACAGGACAGGGCCCTCTACGAGCAGTACTTC. Its protein is CASSQDRALYEQYF.

In DNA, the CDR3 is TGCGCCAGCACCCTGACAGGGACCTACCAAGAGACCCAGTACTTC. Translation gives CASTLTGTYQETQYF. The chain is built from TRBV5-1 and TRBJ2-5, with 7 positions matching TRBD1. The CDR3 has 15 amino acids. CDR1 is SGHRS, CDR2 YFSETQ, per germline. Trimming cost V 6 bases and J 0 bases; bases outside gene matches: 8.

The chain uses TRBV29-1 and TRBJ1-1, with D unresolved. Per germline, CDR1 SQVTM and CDR2 ANQGSEA. The CDR3 contains 12 residues. Trimming removed 4 bases at V and 1 base at J, with 7 bases between. In DNA form, the CDR3 reads TGCAGCGTTGGGAGGAGGAACACTGAAGCTTTCTTT. Translated, it gives CSVGRRNTEAFF.

The chain recombines TRBV7-3 with TRBJ1-6, with a possible D match to TRBD1 (6 bases). This CDR3 comprises 15 residues. The germline CDR1 and CDR2 sequences are SGHTA and FQGTGA. The V end lost 2 bases, the J end lost 7 bases, and 12 bases lay between the germline ends. CDR3 sequence reads: CASSLGTSGNSPLHF. As DNA, the CDR3 is TGTGCCAGCAGCTTAGGGACATCGGGGAATTCACCCCTCCACTTT.

This clone was found a few times. This chain connects TRBV7-9 to TRBJ1-6; possibly TRBD1 for D (6 bases). The germline gives CDR1 SEHNR, CDR2 FQNEAQ (reference sequence). V lost 3 bases to trimming and J lost 0 bases, with 12 bases between them. The CDR3 totals 17 residues. The CDR3 here is CASSFLGHLSYNSPLHF. As DNA, the CDR3 is TGTGCCAGCAGCTTCCTGGGACACCTCTCCTATAATTCACCCCTCCACTTT.

CDR3 coding DNA: TGTGCCAGCAATAAAGACATGTACTACGAGCAGTACTTC. Residues: CASNKDMYYEQYF. The chain joins TRBV6-6 to TRBJ2-7; D is unresolved. There are 13 residues in the CDR3. Trimming pared 7 bases from V and 3 bases from J, leaving 13 bases between. The germline V gene encodes CDR1 MNHNY and CDR2 SVGAGI (reference sequence).

V gene TRBV28 combines with J gene TRBJ1-1, with 7 bases matching TRBD1. V gave up 4 bases and J gave up 2 bases; unmatched junction bases: 4. Germline loops: CDR1 MDHEN, CDR2 SYDVKM. The length of the CDR3 is 14 residues. Here the CDR3 reads CASSSGTVNTEAFF. In DNA, the CDR3 is TGTGCCAGCAGTTCCGGGACAGTAAACACTGAAGCTTTCTTT. Variable domain in full (rest from reference TRBV28 and TRBJ1-1): DVKVTQSSRYLVKRTGEKVFLECVQDMDHENMFWYRQDPGLGLRLIYFSYDVKMKEKGDIPEGYSVSREKKERFSLILESASTNQTSMYLCASSSGTVNTEAFFGQGTRLTVV.

The CDR3 coding sequence is TGTGCCAGCAGCTTGGCGGGGATGAACACTGAAGCTTTCTTT. Translated: CASSLAGMNTEAFF. V gene TRBV5-5 combines with J gene TRBJ1-1; no reliable D call. This CDR3 contains 14 residues. Per germline, CDR1 SGHKS and CDR2 YYEKEE (reference sequence). The V end lost 0 bases, the J end lost 0 bases, and 6 bases lay between the germline ends.

V and J are TRBV2 and TRBJ1-4, with 10 bases identical to TRBD1. The CDR3 has 15 residues. Germline values: CDR1 SNHLY, CDR2 FYNNEI. V lost 6 bases to trimming and J lost 10 bases; unmatched junction nucleotides: 11. In DNA, the CDR3 is TGTGCCAGCAGGGATTGGGACAGGGGAATACGAAAACTGTTTTTT. Translating gives CASRDWDRGIRKLFF. Full variable domain (remainder filled in from reference TRBV2 and TRBJ1-4): EPEVTQTPSHQVTQMGQEVILRCVPISNHLYFYWYRQILGQKVEFLVSFYNNEISEKSEIFDDQFSVERPDGSNFTLKIRSTKLEDSAMYFCASRDWDRGIRKLFFGSGTQLSVL.

The CDR3 loop reads CSVGQSTDGYTF. The CDR3 DNA follows: TGCAGCGTTGGACAGTCGACAGATGGCTACACCTTC. The chain employs TRBV29-1 and TRBJ1-2; TRBD1 is a possible D gene (5 bases). The V end was cut by 4 bases, the J end by 6 bases, with 12 bases between. The V gene's germline CDR1 is SQVTM and CDR2 ANQGSEA. The CDR3 covers 12 residues.

The chain employs TRBV19 and TRBJ2-1, with 7 bases that match TRBD2. Germline V CDR1 and CDR2: LNHDA, SQIVND (reference sequence). CDR3 size: 16 residues. V lost 6 bases to trimming and J lost 2 bases; unmatched junction nucleotides: 10. DNA of the CDR3: TGTGCCAGTAGCTTACCCAGCGGGGTCCCCTACAATGAGCAGTTCTTC. Translated, it gives CASSLPSGVPYNEQFF.

The chain combines TRBV7-8 with TRBJ2-1; no definite D call. The ends were cut back, 5 bases at V and 2 bases at J, with 16 bases in the middle. Germline CDR1 SGHVS, CDR2 FQNEAQ. The CDR3 runs 16 residues. As DNA, the CDR3 is TGTGCCAGCAGCCCACGGAGCCTTATTGCCTACAATGAGCAGTTCTTC. Its protein is CASSPRSLIAYNEQFF. Variable domain in full (rest from reference TRBV7-8 and TRBJ2-1): GAGVSQSPRYKVAKRGQDVALRCDPISGHVSLFWYQQALGQGPEFLTYFQNEAQLDKSGLPSDRFFAERPEGSVSTLKIQRTQQEDSAVYLCASSPRSLIAYNEQFFGPGTRLTVL.